This TCR beta chain was obtained from a study of graft-versus-host responses after intestinal transplantation. The study's findings and limits: Early HvG declines after transplant were associated with peak circulating GvH clone levels. Patients who carried graft-donor T cell macrochimerism also had high graft-versus-host to host-versus-graft clonal ratios in their allografts.

The table came from immunoSEQ multiplex PCR; TCRdb's copy has only in-frame clones and leaves some out. Of about 120,000 clones listed, roughly 93% are singletons. The CDR3 extends over 14 amino acids. Trimming took 3 bases from V and 2 from J, leaving 9 bases between them. Germline CDR1 KGHSH, CDR2 LQKENI. Concerning this clone itself: Its cognate antigen is unknown.

V usage is TRBV18 and J usage is TRBJ2-3, with unresolved D. This material consisted of unstimulated CD4+ T cells sorted from spleen or lymph node cells, taken before intestinal transplant. This TCR was recovered from a human donor who received an intestinal transplant. CDR3 DNA sequence: TGTGCCAGCTCACCGACTCAAATCACAGATACGCAGTATTTT. Translated, it gives CASSPTQITDTQYF.